The clone carrying this T cell receptor (beta chain) rates as medium-sized. Its antigen is not identified. The CDR3 contains 14 residues. The V end lost 0 bases, the J end lost 6 bases, and 10 bases lay between the germline ends. Germline V lookup: CDR1 SGDLS, CDR2 YYNGEE. The record originates from a study of early T cells in non-severe SARS-CoV-2 infection. General study results and limits: Comparison of clonotypes with VDJdb favored anti-spike CD8 responses while missing private and CD4 specificities.

TCRdb redid the calling of the 5' RACE reads with MiXCR, one entry per CDR3 protein. The data show just over 70,000 distinct CDR3 sequences, roughly an eighth seen once. The sequencing input was whole blood. This clonotype was sampled from an adult who was a healthcare worker with PCR-confirmed SARS-CoV-2 infection or an uninfected control (not recorded which). This chain uses TRBV9 with TRBJ2-1; D gene uncertain. The CDR3 sequence: CASSVGWAANEQFF. The CDR3 DNA sequence: TGTGCCAGCAGCGTAGGATGGGCGGCCAATGAGCAGTTCTTC.